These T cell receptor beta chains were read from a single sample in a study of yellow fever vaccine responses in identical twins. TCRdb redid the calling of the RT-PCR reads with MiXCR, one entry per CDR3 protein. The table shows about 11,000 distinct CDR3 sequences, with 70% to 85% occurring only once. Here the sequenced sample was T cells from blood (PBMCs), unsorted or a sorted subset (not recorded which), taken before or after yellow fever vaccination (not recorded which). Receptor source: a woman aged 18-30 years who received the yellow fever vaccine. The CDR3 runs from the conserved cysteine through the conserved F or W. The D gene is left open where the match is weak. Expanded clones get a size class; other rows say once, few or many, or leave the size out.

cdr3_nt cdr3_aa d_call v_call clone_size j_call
TGTGCCAGCGGGCGGACCGGCACAGATACGCAGTATTTT CASGRTGTDTQYF . TRBV27 . TRBJ2-3
TGTGCCAGCAGCGTAGCGGTGGGTTTAAATGAGCAGTTCTTC CASSVAVGLNEQFF . TRBV9 . TRBJ2-1
TGTGCCAGCAGCCAAGAGGTACGGGGCATGAACACTGAAGCTTTCTTT CASSQEVRGMNTEAFF . TRBV3-1 . TRBJ1-1
TGTGCCAGCAGTCCCACCGCCTACGAGCAGTACTTC CASSPTAYEQYF . TRBV28 once TRBJ2-7
TGCAGATGTAGAAATCGCGAGCAGTTCTTC CRCRNREQFF . TRBV20-1 . TRBJ2-1
TGCAGCGTCGAGGGACAGGGAGGCACTGAAGCTTTCTTT CSVEGQGGTEAFF TRBD1 TRBV29-1 . TRBJ1-1
TGCGCCAGCAGCCAAAAATCTCTAGGCACTGAAGCTTTCTTT CASSQKSLGTEAFF . TRBV4-1 . TRBJ1-1
TGTGCCAGCAGCTTAACCGGGTACGAGCAGTACTTC CASSLTGYEQYF . TRBV11-2 . TRBJ2-7
TGTGCCACCAGTGACATTGACAGCAATCAGCCCCAGCATTTT CATSDIDSNQPQHF . TRBV24-1 . TRBJ1-5
TGTGCCAGCAGCTTAGGGGGGACTACTACAGATACGCAGTATTTT CASSLGGTTTDTQYF TRBD2 TRBV7-3 once TRBJ2-3
TGTGCCAGCAGCCAAGATCGGGCAGATACGCAGTATTTT CASSQDRADTQYF . TRBV14 . TRBJ2-3
TGTGCCAGCAGCGCAGGGGCTACCCCTACCTACGAGCAGTACTTC CASSAGATPTYEQYF . TRBV9 . TRBJ2-7
TGTGCCAGCAGCTGGGCTAGCGGCACAGATACGCAGTATTTT CASSWASGTDTQYF . TRBV5-4 . TRBJ2-3
TGTGCCAGTAGTCGAGATTACGAGCAGTACTTC CASSRDYEQYF . TRBV19 . TRBJ2-7
TGTGCCAGCAGTGAAGAGGCGGGAGCCGCAGATACGCAGTATTTT CASSEEAGAADTQYF TRBD2 TRBV2 . TRBJ2-3
TGTGCCAGCAGTCTTTCTAGCGCATCTAAGCAGTTCTTC CASSLSSASKQFF . TRBV28 . TRBJ2-1
TGCGCCAGCAGCCAAGCCAGCTCCTACAATGAGCAGTTCTTC CASSQASSYNEQFF . TRBV4-1 . TRBJ2-1
TGTGCCAGCGAAGGGCTAGGTGCCGACTACGAGCAGTACTTC CASEGLGADYEQYF . TRBV2 . TRBJ2-7
TGTGCCAGCAGCCCGGGCGGAAACACTGAAGCTTTCTTT CASSPGGNTEAFF . TRBV7-9 . TRBJ1-1
TGTGCCAGCAGCTTTGGGAGAGAGACCCAGTACTTC CASSFGRETQYF . TRBV7-9 . TRBJ2-5
TGTGCCAGCAGCTTGGGACAACTCAATGAGCAGTTCTTC CASSLGQLNEQFF . TRBV5-4 few TRBJ2-1
TGCGCCAGCAGCCCCAAGACTAGTCATGAGCAGTTCTTC CASSPKTSHEQFF . TRBV4-3 . TRBJ2-1
TGCGCCAGCAGCCAAAAACAGGGGATGGGGTCCAACACTGAAGCTTTCTTT CASSQKQGMGSNTEAFF TRBD1 TRBV4-1 . TRBJ1-1
TGTGCCAGCAGCAGGGGCTCCTCCTACAATGAGCAGTTCTTC CASSRGSSYNEQFF . TRBV11-1 . TRBJ2-1
TGCAGTGCTTCTGGGACTAGCGCCTATACGCAGTATTTT CSASGTSAYTQYF TRBD2 TRBV20-1 . TRBJ2-3
TGTGCCAGCAGCCCCCACGCGCTCGGGCTCGACGAGCAGTACTTC CASSPHALGLDEQYF . TRBV7-7 . TRBJ2-7
TGTGCCAGCAGCTTTACGTGGGCAGGGGCTGACAGGGAGACCCAGTACTTC CASSFTWAGADRETQYF . TRBV7-3 . TRBJ2-5
TGTGCCAGCTCACCCCCATGGGGGGGCTCTGGAAACACCATATATTTT CASSPPWGGSGNTIYF . TRBV18 . TRBJ1-3
TGTGCTAGTGGTTTATCCGGGACAGGGAGTCAGCCCCAGCATTTT CASGLSGTGSQPQHF TRBD1 TRBV12-5 . TRBJ1-5
TGTGCCATCTCAATGCCCTCCTGCGAGCAGTACTTC CAISMPSCEQYF . TRBV10-3 . TRBJ2-7
TGTGCCAGCATCGGTTCTTTTGAAGCTTTCTTT CASIGSFEAFF . TRBV2 . TRBJ1-1
TGCAGCGTTGTACTGGAAGGGACCTACGAGCAGTACTTC CSVVLEGTYEQYF . TRBV29-1 . TRBJ2-7
TGTGCCAGCAGCGACCTAAAGGGGATGGGGAATCAGCCCCAGCATTTT CASSDLKGMGNQPQHF . TRBV6-4 . TRBJ1-5
TGTGCCAGTCTCACCATGGCTGGGCTAGACTATGGCTACACCTTC CASLTMAGLDYGYTF . TRBV18 . TRBJ1-2
TGTGCCAGCAGCCCGGGACAGCGAAAAGAGACCCAGTACTTC CASSPGQRKETQYF TRBD1 TRBV14 . TRBJ2-5